These 31 T cell receptor beta chains came from one sample sequenced in a study of metastatic and nonmetastatic thyroid tumors. Prior to thyroid surgery, none of the patients had received any treatment. Using MiXCR, TCRdb re-called clones from the PCR reads. This table has 10,000 to 15,000 clones, approximately 25% appearing once. Material: tumor tissue. Receptor source: a female donor with papillary thyroid cancer or a benign thyroid nodule (not recorded which). Some clones in this sample may be carry-over from other donors' samples.

This clone was detected only a few times. The chain uses TRBV2 and TRBJ2-1; D ambiguous. Germline loops: CDR1 SNHLY, CDR2 FYNNEI. The CDR3 totals 11 residues. Trimming took off 10 bases at V and 6 bases at J, with 10 bases between the two ends. The CDR3 reads CATSRLNEQFF. The CDR3 DNA reads as TGTGCCACGTCACGGCTCAATGAGCAGTTCTTC.

By sample fraction, this clone is medium-sized. This rearrangement joins TRBV5-8 to TRBJ1-2; TRBD1 is a possible D gene (6 bases). Trimming took 1 base from V and 4 from J, leaving 8 bases between them. Germline CDR1 SGHTS, CDR2 YDEGEE. The CDR3 loop spans 13 amino acids. The CDR3 nucleotides read TGTGCCAGCAGCTTGCGACAGGCCTATGGCTACACCTTC. Translating it yields CASSLRQAYGYTF. The full variable domain, rest sourced from reference TRBV5-8 and TRBJ1-2, is EAGVTQSPTHLIKTRGQQATLRCSPISGHTSVYWYQQALGLGLQFLLWYDEGEERNRGNFPPRFSGRQFPNYSSELNVNALELEDSALYLCASSLRQAYGYTFGSGTRLTVV.

This clone has ten or more counts. This may come from a read error, since a much larger clone is one base off. The sample has other DNA sequences that encode this CDR3 too. This chain connects TRBV5-1 to TRBJ1-5; 7 bases map to TRBD1. The germline V gene encodes CDR1 SGHRS and CDR2 YFSETQ. The CDR3 has 15 residues. The CDR3: CASSPQGGSNQPQHF. The CDR3 DNA is TGCGCCAGCAGCCCGCAGGGGGGCAGCAATCAGCCCCAGCATTTC.

This clone showed up just a few times. The chain is built from TRBV28 and TRBJ2-7; D may be TRBD2 (5 bases). Per the germline V gene, CDR1 is MDHEN and CDR2 is SYDVKM. This CDR3 is built from 13 residues. Between the trimmed V and J ends, which lost 9 bases and 1 base, there was a span of 13 bases. The CDR3 region is CASRGRFSYEQYV. In DNA form, the CDR3 reads TGTGCCAGTAGAGGGCGATTTTCCTACGAGCAGTACGTC.

This clone was counted ten times or more. The chain joins TRBV27 to TRBJ1-6; TRBD1 agrees at 8 bases. The CDR3 has 15 residues. Germline V gene sequence: CDR1 MNHEY, CDR2 SMNVEV (reference sequence). V dropped 2 bases and J dropped 7; count of bases not matched to a gene: 4. CDR3 region: CASSLVDRANSPLHF. The CDR3 DNA follows: TGTGCCAGCAGTTTAGTGGACAGGGCCAATTCACCCCTCCACTTT.

This clone ranks as medium-sized. V usage is TRBV5-6 and J usage is TRBJ1-2, with D perhaps matching TRBD1 (5 bases). This CDR3 comprises 16 residues. Germline CDR1 reads SGHDT; CDR2 reads YYEEEE. Trimming took 0 bases from V and 4 from J, leaving 16 bases between them. This CDR3 reads CASSLEFARVFYGYTF. The CDR3 DNA is TGTGCCAGCAGCTTGGAGTTCGCCAGGGTTTTCTATGGCTACACCTTC.

This clone showed up many times. Other DNA sequences in this sample translate to the same CDR3. The V call is TRBV10-1, the J call TRBJ2-1; 7 bases match TRBD2. This CDR3 contains 15 residues. V shed 3 bases, J shed 5 bases, and the junction held 7 bases outside the gene matches. Germline loops: CDR1 WNHNN, CDR2 SYGVQD (reference sequence). This CDR3 is CASSEHGLGHNEQFF. CDR3 sequence (DNA): TGCGCCAGCAGTGAACACGGACTAGGACACAATGAGCAGTTCTTC.

Only a few counts were recorded for this clone. J is TRBJ2-3 and V is TRBV20-1, with 11 positions matching TRBD2. The V and J ends lost 0 bases and 3 bases, in that order; junction bases with no gene match: 5. Germline CDR1 and CDR2: DFQATT and SNEGSKA (reference sequence). The CDR3 covers 16 residues. In DNA, the CDR3 is TGCAGTGCTAGAGACCGGCGACTAGCGGGGACAGATACGCAGTATTTT. Encoded protein: CSARDRRLAGTDTQYF.

This clone has a single count. This chain uses TRBV7-9 with TRBJ1-2; possible D gene TRBD1, 5 bases. There are 14 residues in the CDR3. V lost 1 base, J lost 8 bases, and 14 bases lay in between. Germline CDR1 is SEHNR and CDR2 is FQNEAQ (reference sequence). CDR3 DNA sequence: TGTGCCAGCAGCTTAGATCAAGGGGCGCGCGGCTACACCTTC. Translation gives CASSLDQGARGYTF. Complete variable domain (other parts from reference TRBV7-9 and TRBJ1-2): DTGVSQNPRHKITKRGQNVTFRCDPISEHNRLYWYRQTLGQGPEFLTYFQNEAQLEKSRLLSDRFSAERPKGSFSTLEIQRTEQGDSAMYLCASSLDQGARGYTFGSGTRLTVV.

This clone has more than one count but fewer than ten. J is TRBJ2-1 and V is TRBV5-1, with TRBD2 matching 8 bases. Trimming cost V 4 bases and J 7 bases; bases outside gene matches: 13. The CDR3 runs to 16 residues. CDR1 is SGHRS, CDR2 YFSETQ, per germline. The CDR3 DNA reads as TGCGCCAGCAGCCCATCGGGACTAGGTTTGGGTAATGAGCAGTTCTTC. The encoded protein is CASSPSGLGLGNEQFF.

This clone is medium-sized (0.01 to 0.1%) within its sample. The rearrangement uses TRBV16 and TRBJ1-1; maybe TRBD1 (5 bases). Germline V lookup: CDR1 KGHSY, CDR2 FQNENV. There are 15 residues in the CDR3. The V end was cut by 4 bases, the J end by 4 bases, with 16 bases between. The CDR3 is CASSRRFWGGTEAFF. Here the CDR3 DNA reads TGTGCCAGCAGCCGGCGGTTCTGGGGGGGCACTGAAGCTTTCTTT. The whole variable domain, remainder taken from reference TRBV16 and TRBJ1-1, is GEEVAQTPKHLVRGEGQKAKLYCAPIKGHSYVFWYQQVLKNEFKFLISFQNENVFDETGMPKERFSAKCLPNSPCSLEIQATKLEDSAVYFCASSRRFWGGTEAFFGQGTRLTVV.

The gene calls are TRBV28 and TRBJ2-7, with 11 bases identical to TRBD2. In germline, CDR1 is MDHEN, CDR2 SYDVKM. V lost 5 bases to trimming and J lost 2 bases; unmatched junction nucleotides: 5. This CDR3 region has 15 residues. The DNA of the CDR3 is TGTGCCAGCAGTCGGGGGACTAGCGGCACCTACGAGCAGTACTTC. Translation gives CASSRGTSGTYEQYF. Using reference TRBV28 and TRBJ2-7 for the parts outside the CDR3, the full variable domain is DVKVTQSSRYLVKRTGEKVFLECVQDMDHENMFWYRQDPGLGLRLIYFSYDVKMKEKGDIPEGYSVSREKKERFSLILESASTNQTSMYLCASSRGTSGTYEQYFGPGTRLTVT.

This sequence joins TRBV11-2 and TRBJ2-1; D remains unclear. The germline V gene encodes CDR1 SGHAT and CDR2 FQNNGV. V lost 1 base and J lost 5, with 3 bases in between. The CDR3 consists of 12 residues. CDR3 DNA: TGTGCCAGCAGCTTAGTCCACAATGAGCAGTTCTTC. This gives the protein CASSLVHNEQFF.

This clone was recorded many times. The rearrangement uses TRBV11-1 and TRBJ2-3; the D gene is possibly TRBD2 (6 bases). The V end was cut by 5 bases, the J end by 2 bases, with 23 bases between. The germline gives CDR1 SGHAT, CDR2 FQDESV (reference sequence). The CDR3 runs to 18 residues. The CDR3 DNA follows: TGTGCCAGCAGCGACCGCCTGCCTAGCGCCCCCCACACAGATACGCAGTATTTT. This encodes CASSDRLPSAPHTDTQYF.

This clone was seen ten or more times. The gene calls are TRBV27 and TRBJ1-2; D is ambiguous. This CDR3 has 13 amino acids. Trimming removed 6 bases at V and 0 bases at J, with 8 bases between. Germline loops: CDR1 MNHEY, CDR2 SMNVEV (reference sequence). The CDR3 nucleotides read TGTGCCAGCAGCCAGGCCTCTAACTATGGCTACACCTTC. As protein: CASSQASNYGYTF.

This clone has a handful of counts. J is TRBJ1-2 and V is TRBV6-5, with TRBD1 as a possible D gene (5 bases). CDR1 MNHEY and CDR2 SVGAGI come from the germline V gene. V dropped 4 bases and J dropped 0 bases, with 12 bases sitting between them. The CDR3 is 15 residues long. The CDR3 here is CASSSQGGPNYGYTF. CDR3 coding DNA: TGTGCCAGCAGTTCCCAGGGCGGCCCTAACTATGGCTACACCTTC.

This clone was recorded a few times. The junction departs from the called germline gene at one end, perhaps through a read error. This specimen includes other DNA sequences encoding the same CDR3. The V gene is TRBV3-1, the J gene TRBJ2-1; perhaps D is TRBD1 or TRBD2 (5 bases each). The CDR3 runs 16 residues. CDR1 and CDR2 (germline): LGHDT, YNNKEL (reference sequence). The CDR3 region has the DNA TGCGCCAGCAGCCAGTCTCTGGGACCGATCTACAATGAGCAGTTCTTC. Residues: CASSQSLGPIYNEQFF.

CDR3 DNA sequence: TGTGCCTGGGATAAACCGGGACAGGGGGAAGAGACCCAGTACTTC. Translation: CAWDKPGQGEETQYF. The chain uses TRBV30 and TRBJ2-5; 11 positions match TRBD1. V was pared by 5 bases and J by 3 bases, with 8 bases of the junction left unmatched. From germline, CDR1 is GTSNPN and CDR2 SVGIG (reference sequence). The length of the CDR3 is 15 residues. The whole variable domain, remainder taken from reference TRBV30 and TRBJ2-5, is SQTIHQWPATLVQPVGSPLSLECTVEGTSNPNLYWYRQAAGRGLQLLFYSVGIGQISSEVPQNLSASRPQDRQFILSSKKLLLSDSGFYLCAWDKPGQGEETQYFGPGTRLLVL.

This clone has at least ten counts. The sample carries other DNA sequences with the same CDR3. The CDR3: CASSSGSQPQHF. The CDR3 coding sequence is TGTGCCAGCAGTTCCGGGAGTCAGCCCCAGCATTTT. The chain combines TRBV6-1 with TRBJ1-5, with no clear D. The CDR3 runs to 12 residues. V lost 5 bases and J lost 6, with 8 bases in between. Germline V gives CDR1 MNHNS, CDR2 SASEGT.

This clone was seen many times. Just one base apart from a much larger clone, this may be a read error. V and J are TRBV14 and TRBJ2-1; tentatively, D is TRBD2 (7 bases). Trimming stripped 1 base from V and 2 bases from J, with 18 bases between. From germline, CDR1 is SGHDN and CDR2 FVKESK. CDR3 length: 18 amino acids. CDR3 nucleotides: TGTGCCAGCAGCCAAGGCCTAGAGGGCGGGGGCGCCTACAATGAGCAGTTCTTC. Translated: CASSQGLEGGGAYNEQFF.

This clone was seen at least ten times. The V gene is TRBV6-1, the J gene TRBJ2-2, with D tentatively TRBD1 (5 bases). Trimming removed 7 bases from V and 4 bases from J, with 16 bases in between. The germline V gene has CDR1 MNHNS and CDR2 SASEGT. The CDR3 covers 15 residues. CDR3 DNA sequence: TGTGCCAGCAATCCGACACGGACACCCACCGGGGAGCTGTTTTTT. It translates to CASNPTRTPTGELFF.

This clone was counted only a few times. The chain joins TRBV6-1 to TRBJ2-2; unclear D gene. CDR1 MNHNS and CDR2 SASEGT come from the germline V gene. V was shortened by 1 base and J by 5 bases, with 5 bases between the two germline ends. The CDR3 consists of 13 residues. The CDR3 loop reads CASSEGLTGELFF. CDR3 nucleotide sequence: TGTGCCAGCAGTGAAGGGCTGACCGGGGAGCTGTTTTTT.

Ten or more counts support this clone. The DNA of the CDR3 is TGTGCCAGCAGTGACAGGTTCATTAACTATGGCTACACCTTC. Its translation: CASSDRFINYGYTF. The chain links TRBV2 to TRBJ1-2; D not resolved. Trimming left V 3 bases short and J 1 base short, with 9 bases between. The germline gives CDR1 SNHLY, CDR2 FYNNEI. This CDR3 has 14 residues. Drawing the rest from reference TRBV2 and TRBJ1-2, the complete variable domain is EPEVTQTPSHQVTQMGQEVILRCVPISNHLYFYWYRQILGQKVEFLVSFYNNEISEKSEIFDDQFSVERPDGSNFTLKIRSTKLEDSAMYFCASSDRFINYGYTFGSGTRLTVV.

The CDR3 protein is CASSLEARGYEQYF. The CDR3 bases are TGTGCCAGCAGTTTAGAGGCCCGGGGGTACGAGCAGTACTTC. V is TRBV12-3 or TRBV12-4 and J is TRBJ2-7; D might be TRBD2 (6 bases). Trimming left V 1 base short and J 4 bases short, with 11 bases between. The CDR3 runs 14 residues.

This clone was counted only a few times. The J gene is TRBJ2-7, the V gene TRBV28, with D perhaps matching TRBD2 (6 bases). Germline CDR1 is MDHEN and CDR2 is SYDVKM. Deletions cut 5 bases from V and 4 bases from J, with 15 bases between. There are 14 residues in the CDR3. For the CDR3, the DNA is TGTGCCAGCAGTCCCCTTTTGGGGAGGTACGAGCAGTACTTC. It codes for CASSPLLGRYEQYF.

J is TRBJ1-1 and V is TRBV18, with D tentatively TRBD1 (5 bases). V shed 5 bases and J shed 5 bases, with 18 bases lying between them. This CDR3 has 15 amino acids. The V gene's germline CDR1 is KGHSH and CDR2 LQKENI. The CDR3 region has the DNA TGTGCCAGCTCAGAAGGGTTGGGTCCAGGGACTGAAGCTTTCTTT. It codes for CASSEGLGPGTEAFF.

This clone appeared many times. This CDR3 reads CASRPPGQGFNEQFF. The CDR3, as DNA: TGTGCCAGCCGTCCTCCGGGACAGGGGTTCAATGAGCAGTTCTTC. The rearrangement joins TRBV28 to TRBJ2-1, with 10 nucleotides matching TRBD1. V lost 8 bases, J lost 6 bases, and 10 bases stayed unmatched. CDR3 size: 15 residues. The germline CDR1 and CDR2 sequences are MDHEN and SYDVKM.

This clone was found a few times. The chain recombines TRBV6-4 with TRBJ1-1; perhaps TRBD1 as D (5 bases). The V and J ends lost 6 bases and 6 bases respectively, with 14 bases between them. The CDR3 totals 13 residues. CDR1 MRHNA and CDR2 SNTAGT come from the germline V gene. The DNA of the CDR3 is TGTGCCAGCAGGGCAGGGACGGGAGCTGAAGCTTTCTTT. The encoded protein is CASRAGTGAEAFF.

CDR3 coding DNA: TGTGCCAGCAGCTTACGGGTTCAGTATGGCTACACCTTC. Translation gives CASSLRVQYGYTF. The gene calls are TRBV7-2 and TRBJ1-2; D gene uncertain. Germline CDR1 SGHTA, CDR2 FQGNSA. This CDR3 region has 13 residues. Trimming left V 2 bases short and J 5 bases short, with 9 bases between.

A note on this clone: This may be a read error, as it is one base from a much larger clone. This sample also contains other DNA sequences that code for the same CDR3. V and J are TRBV27 and TRBJ1-4; D is undetermined. This CDR3 comprises 15 residues. Trimming shortened V by 5 bases and J by 3 bases, and 13 bases separated the two germline ends. The germline CDR1 and CDR2 sequences are MNHEY and SMNVEV (reference sequence). The CDR3 DNA reads as TGTGCCAGCAGTATAGGAGAACAGCCTAATGAAAAACTGTTTTTT. Translating it yields CASSIGEQPNEKLFF.

The genes are TRBV5-4 and TRBJ2-5, with 10 nucleotides matching TRBD2. With V trimmed by 0 bases and J by 4 bases, 6 bases remained unmatched. Germline V gene lookup returns CDR1 SGHNT and CDR2 YYREEE (reference sequence). The CDR3 is made up of 16 amino acids. The CDR3 DNA is TGTGCCAGCAGCTTGGGGGCTAGCGGGAGTACAGAGACCCAGTACTTC. It specifies CASSLGASGSTETQYF.